This paragraph covers one TCR beta chain sequence. These data are taken from a study of blood T cell repertoires in COVID-19. Overall study: From T cells, B-cell-depleted T cells, or PBMCs came the material, which was cDNA or gDNA.

Categorization into cohorts depended on clinical history that participants reported. Assay used: immunoSEQ multiplex PCR; TCRdb lists only in-frame clones, some missing. The sample carries approximately 400,000 clones, around 83% recorded once. Trimming shortened V by 0 bases and J by 0 bases, and 12 bases separated the two germline ends. CDR3 length: 17 residues. The germline CDR1 and CDR2 sequences are KGHSH and LQKENI. The sequenced sample was PBMCs or T cells enriched from blood (not recorded which). The chain has TRBV18 and TRBJ2-1; the D gene is possibly TRBD1 (6 bases). The sequence derives from a woman aged 45-65 years who had recovered from COVID-19. The CDR3 spells CASSPPQGQNSYNEQFF. The DNA of the CDR3 is TGTGCCAGCTCACCACCCCAGGGGCAAAACTCCTACAATGAGCAGTTCTTC.